Listed below are T cell receptor beta chains from one sample, sequenced in a study of blood T cell repertoires in COVID-19. Clones were read by immunoSEQ multiplex PCR, and TCRdb kept only the in-frame ones, dropping some. This table has some 270,000 clones, around nine tenths appearing once. Sequenced input: peripheral blood. The receptor source for this set is a man over 45 with acute or convalescent COVID-19. The CDR3 runs from the conserved cysteine through the conserved F or W. The D gene is left open where the match is weak. Clone size is not always given. Where it is, it says once, few, many or a class for expanded clones.

v_call: TRBV19
j_call: TRBJ1-5
d_call: TRBD1
clone_size: .
cdr3_nt: TGTGCCAGTAATAAAAACCCCGACAGGGGGCATCAGCCCCAGCATTTT
cdr3_aa: CASNKNPDRGHQPQHF

v_call: TRBV7-2
j_call: TRBJ1-2
d_call: TRBD1
clone_size: .
cdr3_nt: TGTGCCAGCAGCCCTGGGACAGGGGGCGGAGGGGAGTATGGCTACACCTTC
cdr3_aa: CASSPGTGGGGEYGYTF

v_call: TRBV5-1
j_call: TRBJ2-7
d_call: .
clone_size: .
cdr3_nt: TGCGCCAGCAGCCCAGGGACCCCGGGGGCCTACGAGCAGTACTTC
cdr3_aa: CASSPGTPGAYEQYF

v_call: TRBV30
j_call: TRBJ2-7
d_call: .
clone_size: .
cdr3_nt: TGTGCCTGGAGTGTCGGTCTCTACGAGCAGTACTTC
cdr3_aa: CAWSVGLYEQYF

v_call: TRBV6-5
j_call: TRBJ1-2
d_call: .
clone_size: .
cdr3_nt: TGTGCCAGCAGTTACGACGGGAATGGCTACACCTTC
cdr3_aa: CASSYDGNGYTF

v_call: TRBV9
j_call: TRBJ2-1
d_call: .
clone_size: .
cdr3_nt: TGTGCCAGCAGCGTAGAACAGGCCCCCCAAGAGAATGAGCAGTTCTTC
cdr3_aa: CASSVEQAPQENEQFF

v_call: TRBV6-6
j_call: TRBJ2-2
d_call: TRBD1
clone_size: .
cdr3_nt: TGTGCCAGCAGTACCGACAGGGCGAACACCGGGGAGCTGTTTTTT
cdr3_aa: CASSTDRANTGELFF

v_call: TRBV24-1
j_call: TRBJ2-3
d_call: TRBD1
clone_size: once
cdr3_nt: TGTGCCACCAGTGTGGGCAGGGGGCAAACAGATACGCAGTATTTT
cdr3_aa: CATSVGRGQTDTQYF

v_call: TRBV5-4
j_call: TRBJ1-2
d_call: TRBD1
clone_size: .
cdr3_nt: TGTGCCAGCAGCCCAGGGACAGGGGGCGGATCTGGCTACACCTTC
cdr3_aa: CASSPGTGGGSGYTF

v_call: TRBV10-3
j_call: TRBJ2-1
d_call: TRBD2
clone_size: .
cdr3_nt: TGTGCCATCAGTGAGTCCAAGCGGGGGGGCAATGAGCAGTTCTTC
cdr3_aa: CAISESKRGGNEQFF

v_call: TRBV10-3
j_call: TRBJ1-2
d_call: TRBD1
clone_size: .
cdr3_nt: TGTGCCATCACCACAGGGGATAGCGGCTACACCTTC
cdr3_aa: CAITTGDSGYTF

v_call: TRBV7-2
j_call: TRBJ2-1
d_call: .
clone_size: .
cdr3_nt: TGTGCCAGCAGCTTAGGACTAACCTACAATGAGCAGTTCTTC
cdr3_aa: CASSLGLTYNEQFF

v_call: TRBV5-4
j_call: TRBJ2-7
d_call: TRBD1
clone_size: .
cdr3_nt: TGTGCCAGCAGCTCGGGCCGGGACAGGGGGAGAGAGCAGTACTTC
cdr3_aa: CASSSGRDRGREQYF

v_call: TRBV19
j_call: TRBJ1-2
d_call: .
clone_size: .
cdr3_nt: TGTGCCAGTAGCAAGACAGTTAACTATGGCTACACCTTC
cdr3_aa: CASSKTVNYGYTF

v_call: TRBV30
j_call: TRBJ2-7
d_call: TRBD2
clone_size: many
cdr3_nt: TGTGCCTGGAGTGTACTCTCGCGGGGGTACGAGCAGTACTTC
cdr3_aa: CAWSVLSRGYEQYF

v_call: TRBV7-8
j_call: TRBJ1-6
d_call: TRBD1
clone_size: once
cdr3_nt: TGTGCCAGCAGCTTAGGACAGGGGTCCTCACCCCTCCACTTT
cdr3_aa: CASSLGQGSSPLHF

v_call: TRBV20-1
j_call: TRBJ2-7
d_call: TRBD1
clone_size: .
cdr3_nt: TGCAGTGCTAGTTTTCGGGACAGGGGAATGGCGCAGTACTTC
cdr3_aa: CSASFRDRGMAQYF

v_call: TRBV19
j_call: TRBJ1-5
d_call: .
clone_size: .
cdr3_nt: TGTGCCAGTAGTATAGTGTGGTGGCGGAGGGGCAATCAGCCCCAGCATTTT
cdr3_aa: CASSIVWWRRGNQPQHF

v_call: TRBV5-1
j_call: TRBJ2-7
d_call: .
clone_size: .
cdr3_nt: TGCGCCAGCAGCTCTACAGGGTCCTACGAGCAGTACTTC
cdr3_aa: CASSSTGSYEQYF

v_call: TRBV11-2
j_call: TRBJ1-1
d_call: .
clone_size: .
cdr3_nt: TGTGCCAGCAGCTTGGGGGGAGCGGCTTTCTTT
cdr3_aa: CASSLGGAAFF

v_call: TRBV25-1
j_call: TRBJ1-2
d_call: TRBD1
clone_size: .
cdr3_nt: TGTGCCAGCAGTGACCCTCGACAGGGGGCTGGAGGCTACACCTTC
cdr3_aa: CASSDPRQGAGGYTF

v_call: TRBV10-3
j_call: TRBJ2-7
d_call: TRBD1
clone_size: .
cdr3_nt: TGTGCCATCAGAGACAGGGGACCAAGCTACGAGCAGTACTTC
cdr3_aa: CAIRDRGPSYEQYF

v_call: TRBV6-5
j_call: TRBJ1-6
d_call: .
clone_size: .
cdr3_nt: TGTGCCAGCCGCTGGACAGACCATTCACCCCTCCACTTT
cdr3_aa: CASRWTDHSPLHF

v_call: TRBV5-1
j_call: TRBJ1-2
d_call: .
clone_size: .
cdr3_nt: TGCGCCAGCAGCCCAGGGGACGGCTACACCTTC
cdr3_aa: CASSPGDGYTF

v_call: TRBV28
j_call: TRBJ1-4
d_call: TRBD1
clone_size: once
cdr3_nt: TGTGCCAGCAGTATTCCGGGACAGGGGTATGAAAAACTGTTTTTT
cdr3_aa: CASSIPGQGYEKLFF

v_call: TRBV30
j_call: TRBJ1-3
d_call: .
clone_size: once
cdr3_nt: TGTGCCTGGAGTTCTGGCGGGACGATAGAACGGAGAAACACCATATATTTT
cdr3_aa: CAWSSGGTIERRNTIYF

v_call: TRBV7-3
j_call: TRBJ1-6
d_call: .
clone_size: few
cdr3_nt: TGTGCCAGCACCCTTAGTGAGGGTTCACCCCTCCACTTT
cdr3_aa: CASTLSEGSPLHF

v_call: TRBV18
j_call: TRBJ1-2
d_call: TRBD1
clone_size: .
cdr3_nt: TGTGCCAGCTCAGCGGGACAGGGAAGCTACACCTTC
cdr3_aa: CASSAGQGSYTF

v_call: TRBV10-3
j_call: TRBJ2-2
d_call: TRBD1
clone_size: .
cdr3_nt: TGTGCCATCAGTCCCCGGGACAGTGGGAACACCGGGGAGCTGTTTTTT
cdr3_aa: CAISPRDSGNTGELFF

v_call: TRBV10-2
j_call: TRBJ1-2
d_call: TRBD1
clone_size: .
cdr3_nt: TGCGCCAGCAGTGTCGACAGGGGTGGTGGCTACACCTTC
cdr3_aa: CASSVDRGGGYTF

v_call: TRBV3-1/TRBV3-2
j_call: TRBJ1-5
d_call: TRBD1
clone_size: .
cdr3_nt: TGTGCCAGCAGTCAACAGGGGGCCAATCAGCCCCAGCATTTT
cdr3_aa: CASSQQGANQPQHF

v_call: TRBV7-9
j_call: TRBJ2-7
d_call: .
clone_size: .
cdr3_nt: TGTGCCAGCAGCTTAGGCGCGGTAACCTACGAGCAGTACTTC
cdr3_aa: CASSLGAVTYEQYF

v_call: TRBV10-2
j_call: TRBJ2-3
d_call: .
clone_size: once
cdr3_nt: TGCGCCAGCACGGAGGGTAGCACAGATACGCAGTATTTT
cdr3_aa: CASTEGSTDTQYF

v_call: TRBV4-2
j_call: TRBJ2-7
d_call: .
clone_size: .
cdr3_nt: TGTGCCAGCAGCCAAGAGTATAGGAGTTCGGCCCCTACGAAGCAGTACTTC
cdr3_aa: CASSQEYRSSAPTKQYF

v_call: TRBV6-4
j_call: TRBJ2-2
d_call: TRBD2
clone_size: .
cdr3_nt: TGTGCCAGCAGTGACTCGTTTGGAAATAGCGGGGGCCAGAACACCGGGGAGCTGTTTTTT
cdr3_aa: CASSDSFGNSGGQNTGELFF

v_call: TRBV30
j_call: TRBJ2-1
d_call: .
clone_size: .
cdr3_nt: TGTGCCTGGAGTGTAGCGCCCGGTTGGGGCCACAATGAGCAGTTCTTC
cdr3_aa: CAWSVAPGWGHNEQFF

v_call: TRBV19
j_call: TRBJ1-2
d_call: .
clone_size: .
cdr3_nt: TGTGCCAGTAGCCCGGGACACTCGGAGATCTATGGCTACACCTTC
cdr3_aa: CASSPGHSEIYGYTF

v_call: TRBV7-9
j_call: TRBJ2-5
d_call: .
clone_size: .
cdr3_nt: TGTGCCAGCAGCCAAAGACCGGGACTCCGCCAAGAGACCCAGTACTTC
cdr3_aa: CASSQRPGLRQETQYF

v_call: TRBV27
j_call: TRBJ1-2
d_call: TRBD1
clone_size: .
cdr3_nt: TGTGCCAGCAGTTTAGGAGGGGGCTATCGCTACACCTTC
cdr3_aa: CASSLGGGYRYTF

v_call: TRBV7-3
j_call: TRBJ2-3
d_call: .
clone_size: .
cdr3_nt: TGTGCCAGCAGCTCCGGAGTCACAGATACGCAGTATTTT
cdr3_aa: CASSSGVTDTQYF